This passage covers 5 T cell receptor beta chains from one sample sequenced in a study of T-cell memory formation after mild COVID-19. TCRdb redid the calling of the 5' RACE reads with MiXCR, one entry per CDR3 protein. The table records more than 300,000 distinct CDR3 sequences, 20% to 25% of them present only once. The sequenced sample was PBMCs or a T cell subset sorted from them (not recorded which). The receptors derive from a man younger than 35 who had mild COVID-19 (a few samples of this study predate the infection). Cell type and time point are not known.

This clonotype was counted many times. For the CDR3, the DNA is TGCAGTGCTCCAAAGAGGGACCCCTACGAGCAGTACGTC. Translated, it gives CSAPKRDPYEQYV. V and J are TRBV20-1 and TRBJ2-7; D is perhaps TRBD1 or TRBD2 (5 bases each). CDR1 and CDR2 from the germline V gene are DFQATT and SNEGSKA (reference sequence). V lost 5 bases, J lost 2 bases, and 13 bases lay in between. The CDR3 covers 13 residues.

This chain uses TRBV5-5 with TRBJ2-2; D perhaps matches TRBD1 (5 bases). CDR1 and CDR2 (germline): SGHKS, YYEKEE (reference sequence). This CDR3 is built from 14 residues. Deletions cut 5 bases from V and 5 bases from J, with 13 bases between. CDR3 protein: CASRLDSWTGELFF. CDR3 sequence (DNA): TGTGCCAGCAGACTTGACAGTTGGACCGGGGAGCTGTTTTTT.

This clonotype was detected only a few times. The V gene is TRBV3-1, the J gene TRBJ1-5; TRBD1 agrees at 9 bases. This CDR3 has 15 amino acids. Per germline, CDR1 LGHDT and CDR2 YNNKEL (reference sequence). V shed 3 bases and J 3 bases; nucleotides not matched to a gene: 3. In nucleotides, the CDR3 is TGTGCCAGCAGCCATGGGACAGGGTCCAATCAGCCCCAGCATTTT. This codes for CASSHGTGSNQPQHF.

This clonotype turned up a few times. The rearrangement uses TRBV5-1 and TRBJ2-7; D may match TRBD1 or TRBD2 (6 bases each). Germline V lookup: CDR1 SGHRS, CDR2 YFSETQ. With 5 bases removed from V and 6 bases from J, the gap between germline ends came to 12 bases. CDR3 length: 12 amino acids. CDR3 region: CASSGGTSEQYF. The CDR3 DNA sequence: TGCGCCAGCAGTGGCGGGACATCCGAGCAGTACTTC.

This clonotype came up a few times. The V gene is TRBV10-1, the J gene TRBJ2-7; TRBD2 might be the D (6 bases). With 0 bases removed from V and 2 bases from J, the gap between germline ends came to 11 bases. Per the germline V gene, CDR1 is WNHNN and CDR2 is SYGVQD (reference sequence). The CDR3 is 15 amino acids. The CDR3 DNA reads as TGCGCCAGCAGTGAGTCTACTAGCTGGGCCTACGAGCAGTACGTC. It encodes CASSESTSWAYEQYV.